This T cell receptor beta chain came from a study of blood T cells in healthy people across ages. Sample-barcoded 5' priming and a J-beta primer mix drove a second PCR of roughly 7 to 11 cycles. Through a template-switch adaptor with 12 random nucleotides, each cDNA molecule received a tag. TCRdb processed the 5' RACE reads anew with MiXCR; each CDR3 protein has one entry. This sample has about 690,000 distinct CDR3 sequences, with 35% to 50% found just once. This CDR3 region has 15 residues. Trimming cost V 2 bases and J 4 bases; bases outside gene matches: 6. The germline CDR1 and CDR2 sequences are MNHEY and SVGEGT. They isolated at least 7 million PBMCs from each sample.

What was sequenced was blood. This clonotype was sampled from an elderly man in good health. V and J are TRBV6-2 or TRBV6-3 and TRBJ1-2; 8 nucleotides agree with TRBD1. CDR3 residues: CASSYVGQGGYGYTF. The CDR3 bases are TGTGCCAGCAGTTACGTTGGACAGGGCGGCTATGGCTACACCTTC.